A selection of T cell receptor beta chains follows, all from one sample in a study of cytomegalovirus exposure and HLA in healthy donors. Data came from immunoSEQ multiplex PCR; TCRdb stores just in-frame clones and leaves some out. The sample records about 98,000 clones, 75% to 85% being singletons. Sequenced: PBMCs. The receptors stem from a man younger than 35 in good health and CMV-seropositive. Both conserved end residues are trimmed from each CDR3.

V,J,CDR3
TRBV2,TRBJ1-2,ASSEAGGQGGYT
TRBV10-3,TRBJ1-2,AISGQYGYT
TRBV6-5,TRBJ2-6,ASSLDSSGANVLT
TRBV9,TRBJ2-2,ASSPSTGELF
TRBV6-5,TRBJ1-2,ASSPSQAGYGYT
TRBV5-1,TRBJ1-1,ASGRSGGPNTEAF
TRBV10-1,TRBJ2-5,ASSDRDSGPGDQY
TRBV5-1,TRBJ2-3,ASSSLASGGARDTQY
TRBV5-1,TRBJ1-4,ASRKSDRVNEKLF
TRBV5-1,TRBJ1-4,ASSLVGQRNEKLF
TRBV30,TRBJ1-2,AWGRGWDYGYT
TRBV5-1,TRBJ2-7,ASSLGTGVNEQY
TRBV5-1,TRBJ2-7,ASSLVDRGGSNSYEQY
TRBV28,TRBJ2-6,ASSSLTGGLSGANVLT
TRBV20-1,TRBJ2-7,SARGGGEQY
TRBV28,TRBJ2-3,ASHGTRLAGGANTQY
TRBV5-1,TRBJ2-5,ASSLSGARQETQY
TRBV6-5,TRBJ1-1,ASSYNRNTEAF
TRBV6-5,TRBJ1-2,ASRRGIRGYT
TRBV9,TRBJ1-5,ASSEGGESNQPQH
TRBV27,TRBJ2-7,ASSSGGRYEQY
TRBV6-1,TRBJ1-4,ASSDGGQGRLF
TRBV19,TRBJ1-2,ASRPGQSINYGYT